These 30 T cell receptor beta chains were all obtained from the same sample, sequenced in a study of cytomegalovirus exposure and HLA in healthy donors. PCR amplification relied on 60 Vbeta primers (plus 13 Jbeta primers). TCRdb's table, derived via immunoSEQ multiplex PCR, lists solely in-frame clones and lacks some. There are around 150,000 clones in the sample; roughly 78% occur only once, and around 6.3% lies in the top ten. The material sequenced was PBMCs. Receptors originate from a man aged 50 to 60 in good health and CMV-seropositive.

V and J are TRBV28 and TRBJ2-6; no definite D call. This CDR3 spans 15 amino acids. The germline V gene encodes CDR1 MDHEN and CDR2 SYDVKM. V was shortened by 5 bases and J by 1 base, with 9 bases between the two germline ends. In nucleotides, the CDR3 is TGTGCCAGCAGTCATCTATTATCTGGGGCCAACGTCCTGACTTTC. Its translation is CASSHLLSGANVLTF. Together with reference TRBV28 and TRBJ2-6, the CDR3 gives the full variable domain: DVKVTQSSRYLVKRTGEKVFLECVQDMDHENMFWYRQDPGLGLRLIYFSYDVKMKEKGDIPEGYSVSREKKERFSLILESASTNQTSMYLCASSHLLSGANVLTFGAGSRLTVL.

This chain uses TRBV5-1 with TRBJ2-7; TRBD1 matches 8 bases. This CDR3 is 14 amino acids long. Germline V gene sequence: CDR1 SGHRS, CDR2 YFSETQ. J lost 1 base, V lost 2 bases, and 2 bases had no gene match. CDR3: CASSLQGGSYEQYF. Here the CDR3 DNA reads TGCGCCAGCAGCTTACAGGGGGGATCCTACGAGCAGTACTTC. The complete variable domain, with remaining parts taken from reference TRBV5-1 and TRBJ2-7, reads KAGVTQTPRYLIKTRGQQVTLSCSPISGHRSVSWYQQTPGQGLQFLFEYFSETQRNKGNFPGRFSGRQFSNSRSEMNVSTLELGDSALYLCASSLQGGSYEQYFGPGTRLTVT.

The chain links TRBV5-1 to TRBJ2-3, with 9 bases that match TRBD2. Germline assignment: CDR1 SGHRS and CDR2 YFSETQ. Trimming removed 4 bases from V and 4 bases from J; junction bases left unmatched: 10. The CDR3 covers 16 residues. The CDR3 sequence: CASSVSGTSRPDTQYF. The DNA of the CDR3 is TGCGCCAGCAGCGTTTCCGGGACTAGCAGACCAGATACGCAGTATTTT.

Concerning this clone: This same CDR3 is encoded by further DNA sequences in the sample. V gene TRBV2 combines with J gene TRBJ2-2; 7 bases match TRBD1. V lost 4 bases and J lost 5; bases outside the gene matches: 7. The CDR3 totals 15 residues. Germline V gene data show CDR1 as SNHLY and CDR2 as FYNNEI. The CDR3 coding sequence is TGTGCCAGCAGTGGGGACAGCCAGGGAACCGGGGAGCTGTTTTTT. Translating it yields CASSGDSQGTGELFF.

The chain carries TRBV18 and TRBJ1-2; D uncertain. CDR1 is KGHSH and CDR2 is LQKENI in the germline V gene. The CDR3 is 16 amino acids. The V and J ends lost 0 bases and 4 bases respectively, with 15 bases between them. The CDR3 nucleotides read TGTGCCAGCTCACCACCGATTTGGGAGAAATCCTATGGCTACACCTTC. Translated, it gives CASSPPIWEKSYGYTF.

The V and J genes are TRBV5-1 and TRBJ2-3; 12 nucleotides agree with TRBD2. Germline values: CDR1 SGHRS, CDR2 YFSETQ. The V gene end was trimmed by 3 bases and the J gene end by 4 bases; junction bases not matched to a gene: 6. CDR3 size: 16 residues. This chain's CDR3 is CASSSRLAGAPDTQYF. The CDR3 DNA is TGCGCCAGCAGCTCAAGACTAGCGGGAGCCCCAGATACGCAGTATTTT.

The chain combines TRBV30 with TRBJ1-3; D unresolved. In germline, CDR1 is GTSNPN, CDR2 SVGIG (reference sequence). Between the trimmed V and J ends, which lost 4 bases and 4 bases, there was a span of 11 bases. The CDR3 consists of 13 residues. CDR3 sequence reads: CAWTAARGNTIYF. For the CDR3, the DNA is TGTGCCTGGACGGCGGCCCGGGGAAACACCATATATTTT.

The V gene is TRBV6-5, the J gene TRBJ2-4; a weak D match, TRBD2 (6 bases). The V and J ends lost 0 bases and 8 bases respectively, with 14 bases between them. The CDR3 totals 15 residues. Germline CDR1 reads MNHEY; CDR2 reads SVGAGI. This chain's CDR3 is CASSYSVGRADIQYF. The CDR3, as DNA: TGTGCCAGCAGTTACTCGGTCGGGAGAGCGGACATTCAGTACTTC.

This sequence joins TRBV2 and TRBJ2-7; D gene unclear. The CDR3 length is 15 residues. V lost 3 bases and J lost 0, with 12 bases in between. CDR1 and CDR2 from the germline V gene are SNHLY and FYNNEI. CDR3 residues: CASSDPRKTSYEQYF. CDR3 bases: TGTGCCAGCAGTGATCCCAGGAAAACCTCCTACGAGCAGTACTTC.

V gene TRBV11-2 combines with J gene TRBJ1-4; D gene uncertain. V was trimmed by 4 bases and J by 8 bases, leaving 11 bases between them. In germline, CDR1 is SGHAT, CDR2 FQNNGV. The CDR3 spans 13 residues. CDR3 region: CASSSFPEEKLFF. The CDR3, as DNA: TGTGCCAGCAGCTCATTCCCGGAGGAAAAACTGTTTTTT.

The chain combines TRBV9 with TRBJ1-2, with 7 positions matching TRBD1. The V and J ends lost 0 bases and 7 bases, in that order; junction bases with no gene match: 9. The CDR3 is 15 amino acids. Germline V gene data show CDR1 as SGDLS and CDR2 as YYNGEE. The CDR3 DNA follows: TGTGCCAGCAGCGTAGGGACAGGAGGGGGTTCTGGCTACACCTTC. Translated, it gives CASSVGTGGGSGYTF. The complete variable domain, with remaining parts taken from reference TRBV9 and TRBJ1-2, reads DSGVTQTPKHLITATGQRVTLRCSPRSGDLSVYWYQQSLDQGLQFLIQYYNGEERAKGNILERFSAQQFPDLHSELNLSSLELGDSALYFCASSVGTGGGSGYTFGSGTRLTVV.

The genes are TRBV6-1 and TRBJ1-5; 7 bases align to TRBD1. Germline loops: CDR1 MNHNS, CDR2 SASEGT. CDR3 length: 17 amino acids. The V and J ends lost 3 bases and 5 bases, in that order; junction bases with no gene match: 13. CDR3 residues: CASSDPRGGGRDQPQHF. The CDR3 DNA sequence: TGTGCCAGCAGTGATCCCCGCGGAGGGGGCAGAGATCAGCCCCAGCATTTT.

The CDR3 DNA reads TGTGCCTGGAGTGTAATGATCGCGCGGGAGAGGAACGAGCAGTACTTC. Its translation is CAWSVMIARERNEQYF. The rearrangement links TRBV30 to TRBJ2-7; the match to TRBD2 covers 7 bases. This CDR3 is built from 16 residues. Germline V gives CDR1 GTSNPN, CDR2 SVGIG (reference sequence). V shed 0 bases, J shed 5 bases, and the junction held 13 bases outside the gene matches.

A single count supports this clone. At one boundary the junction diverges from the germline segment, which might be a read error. CDR3 amino acids: CSSSPTGFYAFF. The CDR3 nucleotides read TGTTCCAGCAGCCCGACAGGCTTTTATGCTTTCTTT. J is TRBJ1-1 and V is TRBV7-9, with TRBD1 as a possible D gene (6 bases). Germline V gene data show CDR1 as SEHNR and CDR2 as FQNEAQ (reference sequence). There are 12 residues in the CDR3.

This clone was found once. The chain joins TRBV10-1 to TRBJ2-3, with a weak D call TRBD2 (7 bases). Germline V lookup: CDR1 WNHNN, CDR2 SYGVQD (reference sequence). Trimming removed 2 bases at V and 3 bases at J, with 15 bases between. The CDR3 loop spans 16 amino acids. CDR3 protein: CASSEGSGGLTDTQYF. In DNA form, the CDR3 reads TGCGCCAGCAGTGAGGGGTCCGGGGGGCTGACAGATACGCAGTATTTT.

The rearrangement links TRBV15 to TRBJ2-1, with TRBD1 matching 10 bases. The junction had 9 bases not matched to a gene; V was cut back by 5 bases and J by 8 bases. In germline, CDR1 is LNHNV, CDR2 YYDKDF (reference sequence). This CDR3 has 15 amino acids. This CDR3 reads CATSSRQGALDEQFF. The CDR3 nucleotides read TGTGCCACCAGCTCACGACAGGGGGCTCTGGATGAGCAGTTCTTC.

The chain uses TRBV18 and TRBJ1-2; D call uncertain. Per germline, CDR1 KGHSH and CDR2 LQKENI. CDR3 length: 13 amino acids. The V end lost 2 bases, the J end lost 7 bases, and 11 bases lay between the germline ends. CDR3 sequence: CASSPTEAGGYTF. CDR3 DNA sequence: TGTGCCAGCTCACCAACAGAAGCTGGTGGCTACACCTTC.

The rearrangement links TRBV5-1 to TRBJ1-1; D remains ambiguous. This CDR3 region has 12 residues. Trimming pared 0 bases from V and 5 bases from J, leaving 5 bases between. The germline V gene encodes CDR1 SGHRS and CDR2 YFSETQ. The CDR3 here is CASSLGQTEAFF. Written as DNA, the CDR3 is TGCGCCAGCAGCTTGGGGCAAACTGAAGCTTTCTTT.

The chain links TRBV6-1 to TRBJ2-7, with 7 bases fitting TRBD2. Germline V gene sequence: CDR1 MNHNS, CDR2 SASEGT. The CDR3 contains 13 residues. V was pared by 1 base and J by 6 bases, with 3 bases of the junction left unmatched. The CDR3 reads CASSEVAGSEQYF. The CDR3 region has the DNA TGTGCCAGCAGTGAAGTAGCGGGCTCCGAGCAGTACTTC.

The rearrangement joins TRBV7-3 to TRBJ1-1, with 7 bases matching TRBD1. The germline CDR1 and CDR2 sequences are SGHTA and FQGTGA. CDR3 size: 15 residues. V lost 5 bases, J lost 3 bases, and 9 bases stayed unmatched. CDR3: CASSASGGQYTEAFF. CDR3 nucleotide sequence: TGTGCCAGCAGCGCCTCAGGGGGACAGTACACTGAAGCTTTCTTT.

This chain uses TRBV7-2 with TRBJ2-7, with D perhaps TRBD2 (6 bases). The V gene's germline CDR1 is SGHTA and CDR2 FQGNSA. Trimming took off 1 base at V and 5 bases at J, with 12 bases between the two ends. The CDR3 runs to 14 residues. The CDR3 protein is CASSLGFTSNEQYF. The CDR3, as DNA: TGTGCCAGCAGCTTAGGATTCACTAGCAACGAGCAGTACTTC.

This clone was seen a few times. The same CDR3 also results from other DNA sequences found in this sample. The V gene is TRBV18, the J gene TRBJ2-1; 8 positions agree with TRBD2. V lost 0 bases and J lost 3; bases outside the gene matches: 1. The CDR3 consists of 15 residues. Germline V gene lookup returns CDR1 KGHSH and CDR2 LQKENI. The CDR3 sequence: CASSPPAGGYNEQFF. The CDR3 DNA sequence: TGTGCCAGCTCACCACCGGCGGGAGGCTACAATGAGCAGTTCTTC.

The CDR3 loop reads CASSLTGSLYYGYTF. The CDR3 region has the DNA TGTGCCAGCAGTTTAACAGGGAGTCTTTACTATGGCTACACCTTC. The rearrangement joins TRBV27 to TRBJ1-2; tentative D call: TRBD1 (6 bases). This CDR3 is 15 amino acids long. Germline CDR1 is MNHEY and CDR2 is SMNVEV (reference sequence). Deletions cut 2 bases from V and 3 bases from J, with 13 bases between.

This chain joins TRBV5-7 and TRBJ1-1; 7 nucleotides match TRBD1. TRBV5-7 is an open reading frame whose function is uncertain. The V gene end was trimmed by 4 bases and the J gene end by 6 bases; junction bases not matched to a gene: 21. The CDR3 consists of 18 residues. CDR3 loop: CASSGRWDSEGLGAEAFF. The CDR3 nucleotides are TGTGCCAGCAGCGGAAGATGGGACAGTGAGGGTTTGGGCGCTGAAGCTTTCTTT.

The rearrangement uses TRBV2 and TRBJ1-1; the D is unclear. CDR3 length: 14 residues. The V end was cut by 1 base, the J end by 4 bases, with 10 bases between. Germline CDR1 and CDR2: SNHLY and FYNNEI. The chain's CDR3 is CASSEVGDPTEAFF. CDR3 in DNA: TGTGCCAGCAGTGAAGTCGGGGATCCCACTGAAGCTTTCTTT.

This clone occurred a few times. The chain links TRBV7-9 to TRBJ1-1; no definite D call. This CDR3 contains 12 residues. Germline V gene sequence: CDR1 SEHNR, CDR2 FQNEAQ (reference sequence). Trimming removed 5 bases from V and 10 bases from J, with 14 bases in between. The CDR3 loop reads CASSPLMAGAFF. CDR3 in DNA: TGTGCCAGCAGCCCCCTTATGGCGGGAGCTTTCTTT.

CDR3 protein: CATLQNPSGEQNEQFF. In DNA form, the CDR3 reads TGTGCCACCCTCCAAAATCCCAGCGGGGAACAGAATGAGCAGTTCTTC. The chain links TRBV7-9 to TRBJ2-1, with 7 bases aligning to TRBD2. The V gene end was trimmed by 10 bases and the J gene end by 7 bases; junction bases not matched to a gene: 19. The CDR3 runs 16 residues. CDR1 is SEHNR and CDR2 is FQNEAQ in the germline V gene (reference sequence).

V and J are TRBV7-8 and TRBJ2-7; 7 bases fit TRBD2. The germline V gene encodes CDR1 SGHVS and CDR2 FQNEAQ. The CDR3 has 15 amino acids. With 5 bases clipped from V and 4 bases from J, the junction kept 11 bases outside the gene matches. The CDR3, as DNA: TGTGCCAGCAGCGAGGAAACTCGGGGGGAATACGAGCAGTACTTC. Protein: CASSEETRGEYEQYF.

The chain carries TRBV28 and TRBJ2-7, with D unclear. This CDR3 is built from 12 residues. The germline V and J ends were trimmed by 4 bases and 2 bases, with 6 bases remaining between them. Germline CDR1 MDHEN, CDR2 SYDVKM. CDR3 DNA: TGTGCCAGCAGTTCTCTCCCCTACGAGCAGTACTTC. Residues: CASSSLPYEQYF.

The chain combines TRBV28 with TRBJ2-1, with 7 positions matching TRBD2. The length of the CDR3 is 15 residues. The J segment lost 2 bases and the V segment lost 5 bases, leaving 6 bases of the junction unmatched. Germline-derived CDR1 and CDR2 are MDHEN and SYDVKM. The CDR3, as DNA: TGTGCCAGCAGTATTCTAGCGGCGACCTACAATGAGCAGTTCTTC. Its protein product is CASSILAATYNEQFF.